Following are 15 T cell receptor beta chains from one sample sequenced in a study of follicular helper T cells after annual influenza vaccination. The table came from immunoSEQ multiplex PCR; TCRdb's copy has only in-frame clones and leaves some out. The profile shows approximately 10,000 clones, about four fifths of them singletons. This sample's time point: 2015-2016 season, 7 days after influenza vaccination. Sequenced here: CXCR5+ CD38- circulating T follicular helper cells from blood, sampled 7 days after influenza vaccination. Subset in this sample: circulating Tfh, non-naive CD4+CXCR5+PD-1+ (ICOS+CD38+ or ICOS-CD38-). The receptor source for this set is an adult who received the influenza vaccine.

V and J are TRBV27 and TRBJ2-3; D ambiguous. Germline loops: CDR1 MNHEY, CDR2 SMNVEV (reference sequence). Between the trimmed V and J ends, which lost 5 bases and 1 base, there was a span of 7 bases. The CDR3 length is 13 residues. The CDR3 sequence is CASSPGRTDTQYF. CDR3 nucleotides: TGTGCCAGCAGTCCTGGCCGCACAGATACGCAGTATTTT.

This chain joins TRBV6-1 and TRBJ2-7; D might be TRBD2 (6 bases). The CDR3 sequence is 13 residues long. Trimming pared 6 bases from V and 3 bases from J, leaving 12 bases between. Germline assignment: CDR1 MNHNS and CDR2 SASEGT. The CDR3 spells CASRAPGDYEQYF. The CDR3 bases are TGTGCCAGCAGGGCCCCGGGGGACTACGAGCAGTACTTC.

A single count supports this clone. The CDR3 here is CSVEVTGGDTQYF. DNA of the CDR3: TGCAGCGTTGAAGTTACAGGGGGAGATACGCAGTATTTT. The rearrangement uses TRBV29-1 and TRBJ2-3, with 8 positions matching TRBD1. Germline V gene data show CDR1 as SQVTM and CDR2 as ANQGSEA. This CDR3 comprises 13 residues. V shed 1 base and J 5 bases; nucleotides not matched to a gene: 2.

The chain couples TRBV6-4 to TRBJ1-4, with 8 bases that match TRBD1. V lost 4 bases to trimming and J lost 4 bases; unmatched junction nucleotides: 5. CDR1 and CDR2 from the germline V gene are MRHNA and SNTAGT. The CDR3 has 15 amino acids. The chain's CDR3 is CASSAVDRVNEKLFF. In DNA, the CDR3 is TGTGCCAGCAGTGCCGTGGACAGGGTTAATGAAAAACTGTTTTTT.

The chain couples TRBV9 to TRBJ2-7, with D possibly matching TRBD2 (5 bases). Deletions cut 0 bases from V and 6 bases from J, with 16 bases between. Germline loops: CDR1 SGDLS, CDR2 YYNGEE. The CDR3 contains 15 residues. The DNA of the CDR3 is TGTGCCAGCAGCGTAGGGTTCGGGTTAGGGAGCGAGCAGTACTTC. This translates into CASSVGFGLGSEQYF.

The chain couples TRBV29-1 to TRBJ2-1; the D is unclear. CDR1 is SQVTM, CDR2 ANQGSEA, per germline. The V end was cut by 8 bases, the J end by 9 bases, with 17 bases between. The CDR3 extends over 12 amino acids. CDR3 residues: CSTGAPSAEQFF. The CDR3 DNA reads as TGCAGCACCGGCGCGCCCAGTGCTGAGCAGTTCTTC.

The chain's CDR3 is CASSPGDNSPLHF. The CDR3 DNA sequence: TGTGCCAGCAGCCCGGGAGATAATTCACCCCTCCACTTT. V is TRBV6-5 and J is TRBJ1-6; D is uncertain. This CDR3 has 13 residues. Trimming pared 6 bases from V and 5 bases from J, leaving 8 bases between. Germline CDR1 reads MNHEY; CDR2 reads SVGAGI.

Only one count was recorded for this clone. This chain connects TRBV7-2 to TRBJ1-4, with D possibly TRBD1 on 5 matching bases. Germline lookup yields CDR1 SGHTA and CDR2 FQGNSA. The length of the CDR3 is 15 residues. V dropped 2 bases and J dropped 4 bases, with 11 bases sitting between them. The CDR3 region is CASSLLGTLNEKLFF. Written as DNA, the CDR3 is TGTGCCAGCAGCTTATTAGGGACTCTTAATGAAAAACTGTTTTTT.

The chain employs TRBV6-1 and TRBJ1-1, with D tentatively TRBD1 (5 bases). Between the trimmed V and J ends, which lost 4 bases and 6 bases, there was a span of 15 bases. CDR3 size: 14 residues. Germline CDR1 is MNHNS and CDR2 is SASEGT. In nucleotides, the CDR3 is TGTGCCAGCAGTGTGCGGCAGGGTATCGCTGAAGCTTTCTTT. Its protein product is CASSVRQGIAEAFF.

The rearrangement links TRBV11-1 to TRBJ2-7, with 8 nucleotides matching TRBD1. This CDR3 has 15 residues. V was clipped by 2 bases and J by 2 bases; unmatched bases: 5. The germline V gene encodes CDR1 SGHAT and CDR2 FQDESV (reference sequence). The CDR3 spells CASSLYGGQAYEQYF. The DNA for the CDR3 is TGTGCCAGCAGCTTATACGGGGGACAGGCCTACGAGCAGTACTTC.

The rearrangement links TRBV5-6 to TRBJ2-1, with a tentative D call TRBD1 (5 bases). The CDR3 length is 15 residues. CDR1 SGHDT and CDR2 YYEEEE come from the germline V gene. Trimming took 4 bases from V and 0 from J, leaving 11 bases between them. The CDR3 spells CASSGAYLSYNEQFF. CDR3 bases: TGTGCCAGCAGCGGGGCATACCTCTCCTACAATGAGCAGTTCTTC.

The CDR3 nucleotides read TGCGCCAGCAGCCGGGAGGGACAGGGGGCGATCGGGGAGCTGTTTTTT. It is translated as CASSREGQGAIGELFF. V and J are TRBV5-1 and TRBJ2-2; TRBD1 matches 12 bases. Germline assignment: CDR1 SGHRS and CDR2 YFSETQ. Unmatched junction bases numbered 8, after V lost 4 bases and J lost 7 bases. CDR3 length equals 16 residues.

The rearrangement uses TRBV5-1 and TRBJ2-5, with 9 bases fitting TRBD2. The length of the CDR3 is 15 residues. Germline CDR1 reads SGHRS; CDR2 reads YFSETQ. J gave up 5 bases and V 0 bases, and 5 bases lay outside the gene matches. CDR3 sequence (DNA): TGCGCCAGCAGCTTGGGTAGCGGGGGTTTCGAGACCCAGTACTTC. Translated: CASSLGSGGFETQYF.

The rearrangement links TRBV7-8 to TRBJ1-5; D uncertain. Trimming shortened V by 3 bases and J by 0 bases, and 9 bases separated the two germline ends. CDR1 is SGHVS and CDR2 is FQNEAQ in the germline V gene. This CDR3 has 15 residues. CDR3 protein: CASSLLSVSNQPQHF. CDR3 DNA: TGTGCCAGCAGCTTGTTGTCGGTTAGCAATCAGCCCCAGCATTTT.

The chain links TRBV10-3 to TRBJ2-3, with D perhaps TRBD2 (6 bases). V lost 5 bases to trimming and J lost 2 bases, with 11 bases between them. CDR1 is ENHRY and CDR2 is SYGVKD in the germline V gene. The CDR3 is made up of 14 amino acids. The CDR3, as DNA: TGTGCCATCAGTTCCGGGAGCCACACAGATACGCAGTATTTT. Protein: CAISSGSHTDTQYF.